The rows below give T cell receptor beta chains drawn from one sample of a study of blood T cell repertoires in COVID-19. Only in-frame clones appear in the TCRdb table, and some are missing; sequencing was by immunoSEQ multiplex PCR. The sample yields 200,000 to 300,000 clones, 86% seen once. The sample consisted of peripheral blood. All receptors derive from a man in his forties who had recovered from COVID-19. Each CDR3 is given with its conserved first and last residue. The D gene is left open where the match is weak. Clone size, where shown, is once, few, many, or a class for clones that have expanded.

. | TRBJ2-7 | TRBV3-1/TRBV3-2 | . | CASSQDRTVPVYEQYF | TGTGCCAGCAGCCAAGATAGGACAGTTCCTGTCTACGAGCAGTACTTC
. | TRBJ1-1 | TRBV7-8 | . | CASSFMNTEAFF | TGTGCCAGCAGCTTCATGAACACTGAAGCTTTCTTT
. | TRBJ2-3 | TRBV19 | TRBD2 | CAVNSGLGTDTQYF | TGTGCCGTGAACTCGGGACTAGGCACAGATACGCAGTATTTT
. | TRBJ2-5 | TRBV11-2 | TRBD2 | CASSRRGGGGETQYF | TGTGCCAGCAGCCGCCGCGGGGGGGGCGGGGAGACCCAGTACTTC
. | TRBJ2-1 | TRBV7-3 | TRBD2 | CASSLAGGPGNEQFF | TGTGCCAGCAGCTTAGCGGGAGGGCCGGGGAATGAGCAGTTCTTC
. | TRBJ1-1 | TRBV3-1/TRBV3-2 | . | CASSLEPVITEAFF | TGTGCCAGCAGCCTCGAGCCCGTTATCACTGAAGCTTTCTTT
once | TRBJ2-1 | TRBV12-3/TRBV12-4 | . | CASSLAMGDEQFF | TGTGCCAGCAGTTTAGCGATGGGCGATGAGCAGTTCTTC
. | TRBJ2-1 | TRBV9 | . | CASSVDALVNEQFF | TGTGCCAGCAGCGTAGATGCTCTAGTTAATGAGCAGTTCTTC
once | TRBJ2-3 | TRBV21-1 | . | CASSRDEEPHRSTDTQYF | TGTGCCAGCAGCAGAGACGAGGAACCGCACCGAAGCACAGATACGCAGTATTTT
. | TRBJ2-1 | TRBV6-2/TRBV6-3 | TRBD2 | CASSYPTGSGGANEQFF | TGTGCCAGCAGTTACCCCACGGGCTCCGGGGGGGCCAATGAGCAGTTCTTC
. | TRBJ2-1 | TRBV2 | . | CASPGRTAGNEQFF | TGTGCCAGCCCGGGAAGGACAGCTGGGAATGAGCAGTTCTTC
. | TRBJ2-7 | TRBV7-8 | TRBD1 | CASSATGGLYEQYF | TGTGCCAGCAGCGCGACAGGGGGCTTATACGAGCAGTACTTC
few | TRBJ1-5 | TRBV19 | . | CASSKGTIKGYSNQPQHF | TGTGCCAGTAGTAAAGGGACAATAAAGGGCTATAGCAATCAGCCCCAGCATTTT
. | TRBJ2-2 | TRBV2 | . | CASSDGLASTGELFF | TGTGCCAGCAGTGACGGTCTAGCTTCGACCGGGGAGCTGTTTTTT
. | TRBJ2-2 | TRBV7-2 | . | CASRIAATNTGELFF | TGTGCCAGCAGAATAGCGGCTACGAACACCGGGGAGCTGTTTTTT
. | TRBJ2-2 | TRBV9 | TRBD2 | CASSSSGVPNTGELFF | TGTGCCAGCAGCAGTAGCGGGGTCCCGAACACCGGGGAGCTGTTTTTT
. | TRBJ2-3 | TRBV5-6 | . | CASSLASGPAWDTQYF | TGTGCCAGCAGCTTGGCCAGCGGGCCTGCGTGGGATACGCAGTATTTT
. | TRBJ2-7 | TRBV4-1 | TRBD2 | CASSLGLAGLNFYEQYF | TGCGCCAGCAGCCTGGGACTAGCGGGATTAAATTTCTACGAGCAGTACTTC
. | TRBJ2-3 | TRBV29-1 | . | CSVIRQPSTDTQYF | TGCAGCGTCATCAGACAACCTAGCACAGATACGCAGTATTTT
. | TRBJ2-3 | TRBV7-2 | . | CASSLPSTDTQYF | TGTGCCAGCAGCTTACCTAGTACAGATACGCAGTATTTT
. | TRBJ2-1 | TRBV9 | TRBD1 | CASSADRGYNEQFF | TGTGCCAGCAGCGCGGACAGGGGGTACAATGAGCAGTTCTTC
. | TRBJ2-1 | TRBV19 | TRBD1 | CASSAWTGGILRNEQFF | TGTGCCAGTAGTGCCTGGACAGGGGGCATTTTAAGGAATGAGCAGTTCTTC
. | TRBJ2-5 | TRBV2 | TRBD2 | CASSGPEVVAGGPGETQYF | TGTGCCAGCAGTGGCCCGGAGGTAGTAGCGGGAGGACCGGGAGAGACCCAGTACTTC
. | TRBJ2-7 | TRBV5-1 | . | CASSLVWGLEQYF | TGCGCCAGCAGCTTGGTGTGGGGACTTGAGCAGTACTTC
. | TRBJ1-3 | TRBV4-3 | . | CASSLQRRGISGNTIYF | TGCGCCAGCAGCCTACAGCGGCGGGGCATCTCTGGAAACACCATATATTTT
. | TRBJ2-7 | TRBV12-3/TRBV12-4 | . | CASKGRISYEQCF | TGTGCCAGCAAAGGGAGAATCTCCTACGAGCAGTGCTTC
. | TRBJ1-5 | TRBV30 | TRBD1 | CAWSIDRANQPQHF | TGTGCCTGGAGTATTGACAGGGCGAATCAGCCCCAGCATTTT
. | TRBJ2-1 | TRBV18 | TRBD1 | CASSPRSILDGTGPNNEQFF | TGTGCCAGCTCACCACGATCGATTCTAGATGGGACAGGGCCGAACAATGAGCAGTTCTTC
. | TRBJ1-1 | TRBV28 | TRBD1 | CATKDRVEAFF | TGTGCCACCAAGGACAGGGTGGAAGCTTTCTTT
. | TRBJ2-1 | TRBV7-9 | TRBD1 | CASSFGQAYNEQFF | TGTGCCAGCAGCTTCGGACAGGCCTACAATGAGCAGTTCTTC